A single sample is the source of the 9 T cell receptor beta chains below, sequenced in a study of blood T cell repertoires in COVID-19. The method was immunoSEQ multiplex PCR; TCRdb's version includes in-frame clones alone and lacks a portion of them. The sample includes almost 200,000 clones, just under 85% of them seen just once. The sample comprised peripheral blood. The receptors here all came from a man in his 60s with COVID-19, enrolled during active disease.

The gene calls are TRBV7-8 and TRBJ1-3; D possibly corresponds to TRBD1 (5 bases). V was trimmed by 4 bases and J by 0 bases, leaving 7 bases between them. The CDR3 is 14 residues long. Germline loops: CDR1 SGHVS, CDR2 FQNEAQ. This CDR3 reads CASSSTGSGNTIYF. The CDR3 DNA reads TGTGCCAGCAGCTCTACAGGCTCTGGAAACACCATATATTTT.

The chain uses TRBV6-5 and TRBJ1-6; D gene unclear. Trimming left V 7 bases short and J 7 bases short, with 11 bases between. The germline V gene encodes CDR1 MNHEY and CDR2 SVGAGI. The CDR3 extends over 13 amino acids. The chain's CDR3 is CASKTEGNSPLHF. The CDR3, as DNA: TGTGCCAGCAAAACAGAAGGAAATTCACCCCTCCACTTT.

The sample holds a few counts of this clone. The CDR3 protein is CASSGDRGLMETQYF. Here the CDR3 DNA reads TGCGCCAGCAGCGGCGACAGGGGGCTGATGGAGACCCAGTACTTC. The chain has TRBV4-1 and TRBJ2-5; 10 nucleotides line up with TRBD1. Germline lookup yields CDR1 MGHRA and CDR2 YSYEKL. The CDR3 sequence is 15 residues long. J lost 5 bases, V lost 5 bases, and 8 bases had no gene match.

The rearrangement links TRBV5-4 to TRBJ1-2; TRBD1 matches at 9 bases. The CDR3 covers 13 residues. The J segment lost 8 bases and the V segment lost 5 bases, leaving 7 bases of the junction unmatched. In germline, CDR1 is SGHNT, CDR2 YYREEE (reference sequence). CDR3 sequence reads: CASRKQGADGYTF. In nucleotides, the CDR3 is TGTGCCAGCAGAAAACAGGGGGCTGACGGCTACACCTTC.

CDR3: CASSPDRAGGNTIYF. DNA for the CDR3: TGTGCCAGCAGTCCGGACAGGGCGGGTGGAAACACCATATATTTT. This chain links TRBV3-1 (or the pseudogene TRBV3-2) with TRBJ1-3, with 8 bases that match TRBD1. Germline lookup yields CDR1 LGHDT and CDR2 YNNKEL (reference sequence). The CDR3 totals 15 residues. Losses at the gene ends were 6 bases for V and 3 bases for J; bases not matched to a gene: 7.

This chain connects TRBV18 to TRBJ1-2; TRBD1 might be the D (5 bases). Deletions cut 6 bases from V and 4 bases from J, with 12 bases between. CDR3 length: 13 amino acids. Per the germline V gene, CDR1 is KGHSH and CDR2 is LQKENI. As DNA, the CDR3 is TGTGCCAGCTCGTCGACAGCAGGCTATGGCTACACCTTC. Its protein product is CASSSTAGYGYTF.

The chain uses TRBV28 and TRBJ1-1; 7 nucleotides agree with TRBD1. Germline V lookup: CDR1 MDHEN, CDR2 SYDVKM. After removal of 4 bases from V and 0 bases from J, the junction contained 8 bases not matched to a gene. The CDR3 sequence is 16 residues long. The chain's CDR3 is CASSYIDRALNTEAFF. CDR3 nucleotide sequence: TGTGCCAGCAGTTATATAGACAGGGCCCTGAACACTGAAGCTTTCTTT.

This sequence joins TRBV2 and TRBJ1-4, with D maybe TRBD1 (5 bases). The V and J ends lost 9 bases and 4 bases respectively, with 15 bases between them. This CDR3 region has 14 residues. The germline gives CDR1 SNHLY, CDR2 FYNNEI. The CDR3 nucleotides read TGTGCCAGTCAACAGGCTGGGGTTAATGAAAAACTGTTTTTT. Its translation is CASQQAGVNEKLFF.

The chain employs TRBV19 and TRBJ1-3; D might be TRBD1 (6 bases). V was cut by 3 bases and J by 1 base, with 7 bases left in between. CDR3 length: 14 residues. Germline loops: CDR1 LNHDA, CDR2 SQIVND (reference sequence). CDR3 nucleotides: TGTGCCAGTAGTATCAGGGGATCTGGAAACACCATATATTTT. Its translation is CASSIRGSGNTIYF.